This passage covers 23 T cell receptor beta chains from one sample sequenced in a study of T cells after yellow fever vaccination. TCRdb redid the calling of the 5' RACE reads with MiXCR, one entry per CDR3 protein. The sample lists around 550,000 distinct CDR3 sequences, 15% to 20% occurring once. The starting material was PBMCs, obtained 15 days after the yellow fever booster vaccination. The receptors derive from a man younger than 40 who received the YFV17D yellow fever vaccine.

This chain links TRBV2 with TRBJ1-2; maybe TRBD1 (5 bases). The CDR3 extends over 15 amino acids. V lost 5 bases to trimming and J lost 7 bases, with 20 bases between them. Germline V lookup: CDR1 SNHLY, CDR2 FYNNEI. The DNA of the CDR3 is TGTGCCAGCAGTTCGCCCGGGACCGACAAGGGTGGCTACACCTTC. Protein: CASSSPGTDKGGYTF.

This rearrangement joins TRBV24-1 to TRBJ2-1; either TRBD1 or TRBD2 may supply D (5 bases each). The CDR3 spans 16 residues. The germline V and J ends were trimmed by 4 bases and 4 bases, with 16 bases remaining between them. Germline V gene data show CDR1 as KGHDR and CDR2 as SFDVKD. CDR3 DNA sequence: TGTGCCACCAGTGACCCCGGGACCCAGAGTTACAATGAGCAGTTCTTC. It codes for CATSDPGTQSYNEQFF.

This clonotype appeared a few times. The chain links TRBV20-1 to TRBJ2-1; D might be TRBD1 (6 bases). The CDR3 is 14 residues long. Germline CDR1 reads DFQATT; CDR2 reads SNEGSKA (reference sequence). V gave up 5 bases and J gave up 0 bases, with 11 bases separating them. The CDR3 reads CSASGTNSYNEQFF. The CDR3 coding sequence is TGCAGTGCTTCCGGGACAAACTCCTACAATGAGCAGTTCTTC.

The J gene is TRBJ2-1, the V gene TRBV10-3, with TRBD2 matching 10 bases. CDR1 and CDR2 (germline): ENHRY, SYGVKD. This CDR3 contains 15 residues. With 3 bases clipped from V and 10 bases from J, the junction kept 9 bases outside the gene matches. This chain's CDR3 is CAISELASGSLEQFF. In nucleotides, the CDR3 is TGTGCCATCAGTGAATTGGCTAGCGGGAGTCTAGAGCAGTTCTTC.

The CDR3 protein is CSARYNMVEQYF. CDR3 nucleotides: TGCAGTGCTAGGTATAATATGGTCGAGCAGTACTTC. The chain combines TRBV20-1 with TRBJ2-7; no clear D. Germline V CDR1 and CDR2: DFQATT, SNEGSKA (reference sequence). This CDR3 is built from 12 residues. V lost 3 bases to trimming and J lost 6 bases, with 12 bases between them.

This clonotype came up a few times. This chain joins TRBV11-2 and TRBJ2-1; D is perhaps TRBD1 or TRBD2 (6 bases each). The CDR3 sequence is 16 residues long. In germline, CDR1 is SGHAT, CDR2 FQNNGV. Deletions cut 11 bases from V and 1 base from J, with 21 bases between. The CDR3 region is CALRGSGGDSYNEQFF. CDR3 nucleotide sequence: TGTGCCCTCAGGGGTAGCGGAGGTGATTCCTACAATGAGCAGTTCTTC.

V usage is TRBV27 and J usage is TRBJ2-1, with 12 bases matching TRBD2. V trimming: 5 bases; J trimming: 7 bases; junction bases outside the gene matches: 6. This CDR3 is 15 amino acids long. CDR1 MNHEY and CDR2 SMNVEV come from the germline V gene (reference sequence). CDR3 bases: TGTGCCAGCAGTCCCGGACTAGCGGGAAAGAATGAGCAGTTCTTC. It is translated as CASSPGLAGKNEQFF.

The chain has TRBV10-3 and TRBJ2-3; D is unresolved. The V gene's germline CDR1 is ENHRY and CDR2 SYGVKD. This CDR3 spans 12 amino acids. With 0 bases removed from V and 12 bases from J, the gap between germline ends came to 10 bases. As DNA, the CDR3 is TGTGCCATCAGTGAGTCATCTTCGGCCCAGTATTTT. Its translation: CAISESSSAQYF.

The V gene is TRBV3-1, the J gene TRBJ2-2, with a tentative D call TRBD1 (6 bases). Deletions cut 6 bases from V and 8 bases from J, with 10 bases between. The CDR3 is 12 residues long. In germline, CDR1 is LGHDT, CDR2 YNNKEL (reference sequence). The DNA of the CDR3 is TGTGCCAGCAGGACAGGTTCGGGGGAGCTGTTTTTT. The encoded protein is CASRTGSGELFF.

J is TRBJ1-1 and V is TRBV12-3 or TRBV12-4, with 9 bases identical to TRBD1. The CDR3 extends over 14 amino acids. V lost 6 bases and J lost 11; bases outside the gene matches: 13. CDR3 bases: TGTGCCAGCAGCCCCCCGTACAGGGGGCTGGACGCTTTCTTT. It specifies CASSPPYRGLDAFF.

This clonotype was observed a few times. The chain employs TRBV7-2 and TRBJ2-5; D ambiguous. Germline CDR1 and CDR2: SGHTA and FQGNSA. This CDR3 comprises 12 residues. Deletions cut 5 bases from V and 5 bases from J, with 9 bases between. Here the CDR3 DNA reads TGTGCCAGCAGCCACCCCGCCGAGACCCAGTACTTC. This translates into CASSHPAETQYF.

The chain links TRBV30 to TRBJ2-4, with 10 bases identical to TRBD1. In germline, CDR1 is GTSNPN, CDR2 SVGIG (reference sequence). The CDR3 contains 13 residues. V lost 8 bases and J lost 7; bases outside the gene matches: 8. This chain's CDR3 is CARQGAVGNIQYF. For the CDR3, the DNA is TGTGCCAGACAGGGGGCTGTCGGGAACATTCAGTACTTC.

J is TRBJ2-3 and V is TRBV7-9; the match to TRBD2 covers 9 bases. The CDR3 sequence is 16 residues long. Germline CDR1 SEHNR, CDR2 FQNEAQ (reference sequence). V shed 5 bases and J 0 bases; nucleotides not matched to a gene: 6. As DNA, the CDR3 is TGTGCCAGCAGCAAGGGGCGGGAGGGAAGCACAGATACGCAGTATTTT. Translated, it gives CASSKGREGSTDTQYF.

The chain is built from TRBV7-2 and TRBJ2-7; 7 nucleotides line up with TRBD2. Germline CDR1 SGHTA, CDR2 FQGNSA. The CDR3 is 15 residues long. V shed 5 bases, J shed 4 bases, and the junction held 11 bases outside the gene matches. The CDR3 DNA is TGTGCCAGCAGCGGCCGGGACTATCTTCGGTACGAGCAGTACTTC. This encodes CASSGRDYLRYEQYF.

The CDR3 DNA sequence: TGCAGTGCCCCTATGGGAGGGGGGTACGGGGCCAACGTCCTGACTTTC. It is translated as CSAPMGGGYGANVLTF. The chain uses TRBV20-1 and TRBJ2-6; D might be TRBD2 (7 bases). Germline CDR1 reads DFQATT; CDR2 reads SNEGSKA (reference sequence). V was pared by 6 bases and J by 4 bases, with 19 bases between. CDR3 size: 16 residues.

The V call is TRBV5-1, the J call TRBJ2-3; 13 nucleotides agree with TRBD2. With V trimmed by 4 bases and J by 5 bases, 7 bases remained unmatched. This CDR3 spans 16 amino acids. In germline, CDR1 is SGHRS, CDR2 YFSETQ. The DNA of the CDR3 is TGCGCCAGCAGCGACACTAGCGGGAGGGCGGAAGATACGCAGTATTTT. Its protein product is CASSDTSGRAEDTQYF.

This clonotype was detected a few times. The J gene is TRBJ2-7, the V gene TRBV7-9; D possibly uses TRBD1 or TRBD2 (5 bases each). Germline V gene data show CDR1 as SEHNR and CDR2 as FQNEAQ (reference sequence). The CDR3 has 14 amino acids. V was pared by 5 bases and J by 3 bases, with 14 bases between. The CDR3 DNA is TGTGCCAGCAGCATGGGGACCCAATTCTACGAGCAGTACTTC. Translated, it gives CASSMGTQFYEQYF. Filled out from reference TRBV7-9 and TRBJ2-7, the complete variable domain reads DTGVSQNPRHKITKRGQNVTFRCDPISEHNRLYWYRQTLGQGPEFLTYFQNEAQLEKSRLLSDRFSAERPKGSFSTLEIQRTEQGDSAMYLCASSMGTQFYEQYFGPGTRLTVT.

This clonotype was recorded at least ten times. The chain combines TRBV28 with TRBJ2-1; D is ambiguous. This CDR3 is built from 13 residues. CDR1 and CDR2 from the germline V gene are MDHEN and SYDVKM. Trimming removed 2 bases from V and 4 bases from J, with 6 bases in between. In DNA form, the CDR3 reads TGTGCCAGCAGTTTACCCGGGTACAATGAGCAGTTCTTC. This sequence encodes CASSLPGYNEQFF.

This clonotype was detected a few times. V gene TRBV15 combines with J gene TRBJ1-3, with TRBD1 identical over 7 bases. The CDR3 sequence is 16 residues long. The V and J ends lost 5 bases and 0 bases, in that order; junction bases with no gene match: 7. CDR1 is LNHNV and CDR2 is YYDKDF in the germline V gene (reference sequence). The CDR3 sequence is CATSRGTAISGNTIYF. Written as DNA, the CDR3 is TGTGCCACCAGCCGAGGGACAGCCATCTCTGGAAACACCATATATTTT.

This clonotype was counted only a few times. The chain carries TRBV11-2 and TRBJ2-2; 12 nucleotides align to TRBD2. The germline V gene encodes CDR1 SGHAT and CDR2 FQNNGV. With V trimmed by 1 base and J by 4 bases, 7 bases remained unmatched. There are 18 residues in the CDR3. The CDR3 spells CASSLGLAGGPSTGELFF. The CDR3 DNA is TGTGCCAGCAGCTTAGGCCTAGCGGGAGGGCCGAGCACCGGGGAGCTGTTTTTT.

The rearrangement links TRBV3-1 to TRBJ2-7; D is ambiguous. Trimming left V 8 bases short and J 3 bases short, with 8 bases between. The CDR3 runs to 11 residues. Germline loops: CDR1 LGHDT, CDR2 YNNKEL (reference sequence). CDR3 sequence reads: CASGRVYEQYF. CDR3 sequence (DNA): TGTGCCAGCGGTCGCGTCTACGAGCAGTACTTC.

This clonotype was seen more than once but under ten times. The CDR3 here is CASSRDRRGTQYF. The CDR3 nucleotides read TGTGCCAGCAGCAGGGACAGGCGGGGGACCCAGTACTTC. This chain joins TRBV12-3 or TRBV12-4 and TRBJ2-5, with 8 bases aligning to TRBD1. V shed 6 bases and J 7 bases; nucleotides not matched to a gene: 7. There are 13 residues in the CDR3.

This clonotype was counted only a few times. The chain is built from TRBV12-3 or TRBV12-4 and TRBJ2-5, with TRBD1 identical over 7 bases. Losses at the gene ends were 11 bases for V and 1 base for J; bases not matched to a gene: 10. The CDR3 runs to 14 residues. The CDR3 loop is CAGSSGQPQETQYF. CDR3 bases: TGTGCCGGGTCCTCGGGACAGCCCCAAGAGACCCAGTACTTC.